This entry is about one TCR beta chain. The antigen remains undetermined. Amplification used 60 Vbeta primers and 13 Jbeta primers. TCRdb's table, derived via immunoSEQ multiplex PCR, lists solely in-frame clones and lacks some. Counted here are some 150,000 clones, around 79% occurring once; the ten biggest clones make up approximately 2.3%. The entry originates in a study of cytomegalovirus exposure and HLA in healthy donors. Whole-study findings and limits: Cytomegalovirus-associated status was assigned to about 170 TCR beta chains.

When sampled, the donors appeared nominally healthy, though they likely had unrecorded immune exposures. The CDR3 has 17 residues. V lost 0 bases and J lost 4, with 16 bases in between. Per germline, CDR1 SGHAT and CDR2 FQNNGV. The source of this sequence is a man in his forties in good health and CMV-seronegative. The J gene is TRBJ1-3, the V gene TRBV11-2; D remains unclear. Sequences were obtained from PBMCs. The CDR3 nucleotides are TGTGCCAGCAGCTTAGATTTCGCTTCAGTGGTGGGAAACACCATATATTTT. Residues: CASSLDFASVVGNTIYF.